This record concerns one T cell receptor (beta chain) sequence. Its antigen is currently unknown. Specified time point: week 11, during vaccination. The vaccine gave 300 ug of a 20-mer mutant IDH1 peptide subcutaneously per dose. Donors' newly diagnosed IDH1-mutant WHO grade 3 or 4 astrocytomas lacked nuclear ATRX. TCRdb keeps only in-frame clones here, not all; method: immunoSEQ multiplex PCR. The table lists about 62,000 clones, approximately 90% of them singletons. The record originates from a study of a mutant IDH1 vaccine in newly diagnosed glioma. The overall study: Previous care, which was radiotherapy, temozolomide, or both, most often involved both. Overall study findings and caveats: Overall, roughly 95% of patients had vaccine-induced immune responses.

The receptor comes from a man in his forties with glioma. The sequences come from PBMCs, collected from a glioma patient whose treatment included an IDH1 peptide vaccine.

CDR3: CASSASINRGRRNTEAFF. DNA for the CDR3: TGCGCCAGCAGCGCATCTATAAACAGGGGTCGTAGAAACACTGAAGCTTTCTTT. The J gene is TRBJ1-1, the V gene TRBV5-1, with 7 bases matching TRBD1. CDR3 length: 18 amino acids. V shed 4 bases and J 2 bases; nucleotides not matched to a gene: 17. Germline loops: CDR1 SGHRS, CDR2 YFSETQ.